Below are 18 T cell receptor beta chains sequenced from a single sample in a study of blood T cell repertoires in COVID-19. The repertoire was sequenced with immunoSEQ multiplex PCR; TCRdb's copy has only in-frame clones and lacks some. The table shows hundreds of thousands of clones, with 86% occurring only once. The source material was peripheral blood. These receptors all come from an older woman with COVID-19, enrolled during active disease.

This chain links TRBV18 with TRBJ2-7; 13 bases agree with TRBD2. Per the germline V gene, CDR1 is KGHSH and CDR2 is LQKENI. The CDR3 consists of 17 residues. Trimming removed 6 bases from V and 2 bases from J; junction bases left unmatched: 10. The CDR3, as DNA: TGTGCCAGCTCCGCGACTAGCGGGGGGCCTGTAGCCTACGAGCAGTACTTC. It yields the protein CASSATSGGPVAYEQYF.

This rearrangement joins TRBV7-2 to TRBJ1-4; weak D call: TRBD1 (6 bases). With 1 base removed from V and 5 bases from J, the gap between germline ends came to 11 bases. CDR1 is SGHTA and CDR2 is FQGNSA in the germline V gene. The CDR3 extends over 15 amino acids. The CDR3 loop is CASSLGTVKNEKLFF. The CDR3 region has the DNA TGTGCCAGCAGCTTAGGGACAGTCAAAAATGAAAAACTGTTTTTT.

This chain links TRBV7-2 with TRBJ1-2; D is undetermined. This CDR3 contains 17 residues. The V gene lost 2 bases and the J gene lost 2 bases, with 18 bases spanning the gap. CDR1 and CDR2 (germline): SGHTA, FQGNSA. In nucleotides, the CDR3 is TGTGCCAGCAGCTTATACTTAAGGTTACAGATCAACTATGGCTACACCTTC. Encoded protein: CASSLYLRLQINYGYTF.

The J gene is TRBJ2-7, the V gene TRBV5-6, with D uncertain. The germline V and J ends were trimmed by 3 bases and 3 bases, with 10 bases remaining between them. The CDR3 has 13 amino acids. The V gene's germline CDR1 is SGHDT and CDR2 YYEEEE. Written as DNA, the CDR3 is TGTGCCAGCAGCTACCCTCCTAACTACGAGCAGTACTTC. Amino acids: CASSYPPNYEQYF.

V usage is TRBV18 and J usage is TRBJ2-1, with a tentative D call TRBD1 (5 bases). The CDR3 contains 13 residues. Germline CDR1 and CDR2: KGHSH and LQKENI. The V end was cut by 2 bases, the J end by 10 bases, with 12 bases between. Written as DNA, the CDR3 is TGTGCCAGCTCACCAGCCAGGGTCCAAGAGCAGTTCTTC. It yields the protein CASSPARVQEQFF. Complete variable domain (other parts from reference TRBV18 and TRBJ2-1): NAGVMQNPRHLVRRRGQEARLRCSPMKGHSHVYWYRQLPEEGLKFMVYLQKENIIDESGMPKERFSAEFPKEGPSILRIQQVVRGDSAAYFCASSPARVQEQFFGPGTRLTVL.

V is TRBV24-1 and J is TRBJ1-1; unclear D gene. Germline assignment: CDR1 KGHDR and CDR2 SFDVKD. The CDR3 has 11 amino acids. V was pared by 5 bases and J by 3 bases, with 3 bases between. The CDR3 reads CATSADTEAFF. The CDR3 coding sequence is TGTGCCACCAGTGCGGACACTGAAGCTTTCTTT.

V is TRBV7-3 and J is TRBJ2-1; 7 bases map to TRBD1. This CDR3 has 15 amino acids. Germline lookup yields CDR1 SGHTA and CDR2 FQGTGA. The trim removed 0 bases at V and 4 bases at J, leaving 3 bases unmatched. The CDR3 region has the DNA TGTGCCAGCAGCTTAACCACAGGGGATTACAATGAGCAGTTCTTC. Translation gives CASSLTTGDYNEQFF.

The chain links TRBV3-1 (or the pseudogene TRBV3-2) to TRBJ2-5, with 8 bases matching TRBD2. CDR1 LGHDT and CDR2 YNNKEL come from the germline V gene (reference sequence). This CDR3 region has 14 residues. J lost 5 bases, V lost 3 bases, and 5 bases had no gene match. The CDR3 sequence: CASSHQAGGETQYF. CDR3 nucleotides: TGTGCCAGCAGCCACCAGGCGGGGGGTGAGACCCAGTACTTC.

The gene calls are TRBV4-1 and TRBJ1-1, with D maybe TRBD1 (6 bases). The germline V gene has CDR1 MGHRA and CDR2 YSYEKL. The CDR3 totals 15 residues. V was pared by 3 bases and J by 4 bases, with 15 bases between. The CDR3 protein is CASSHPDRKGTEAFF. The CDR3 DNA sequence: TGCGCCAGCAGCCACCCCGACAGGAAGGGCACTGAAGCTTTCTTT.

The J gene is TRBJ2-1, the V gene TRBV5-1; 13 nucleotides match TRBD2. Germline loops: CDR1 SGHRS, CDR2 YFSETQ. CDR3 size: 17 residues. Trimming took 3 bases from V and 4 from J; bases not matched to a gene: 7. The CDR3 coding sequence is TGCGCCAGCAGCTCTACTAGCGGGGGGGAAATATACAATGAGCAGTTCTTC. Residues: CASSSTSGGEIYNEQFF.

The chain couples TRBV28 to TRBJ2-3, with 11 bases identical to TRBD2. The J segment lost 3 bases and the V segment lost 7 bases, leaving 3 bases of the junction unmatched. The CDR3 is 14 residues long. Per the germline V gene, CDR1 is MDHEN and CDR2 is SYDVKM. The CDR3 coding sequence is TGTGCCAGCAACCCTAGCGGGGGGACAGATACGCAGTATTTT. This translates into CASNPSGGTDTQYF.

This clone occurred once. This chain uses TRBV9 with TRBJ2-7, with TRBD1 matching over 11 bases. J gave up 6 bases and V 3 bases, and 11 bases lay outside the gene matches. Per the germline V gene, CDR1 is SGDLS and CDR2 is YYNGEE. This CDR3 has 16 amino acids. The CDR3 protein is CASSGHPGQGVIEQYF. The CDR3 nucleotides are TGTGCCAGCAGCGGGCATCCGGGACAGGGGGTTATCGAGCAGTACTTC.

This clone came up a few times. This chain links TRBV7-9 with TRBJ1-6, with TRBD1 identical over 7 bases. Germline CDR1 is SEHNR and CDR2 is FQNEAQ (reference sequence). J was trimmed by 6 bases and V by 4 bases; bases with no gene match: 6. The CDR3 has 15 residues. The CDR3 reads CASSSVTGPNSPLHF. The CDR3 region has the DNA TGTGCCAGCAGCTCAGTGACAGGGCCTAATTCACCCCTCCACTTT.

V is TRBV12-5 and J is TRBJ1-2, with D uncertain. CDR3 length: 15 amino acids. V dropped 1 base and J dropped 3 bases, with 12 bases sitting between them. From germline, CDR1 is LGHNT and CDR2 FRNRAP. The CDR3 nucleotides are TGTGCTAGTGGTTTGGAAGGTTATGAGGACTATGGCTACACCTTC. Its protein is CASGLEGYEDYGYTF.

The rearrangement joins TRBV5-4 to TRBJ1-6; TRBD1 aligns across 9 bases. The CDR3 has 15 residues. Germline assignment: CDR1 SGHNT and CDR2 YYREEE (reference sequence). The J segment lost 6 bases and the V segment lost 5 bases, leaving 6 bases of the junction unmatched. CDR3 sequence (DNA): TGTGCCAGCAGGCCCTCGGACAGGGGTAATTCACCCCTCCACTTT. Amino acids: CASRPSDRGNSPLHF. The full variable domain, in which reference TRBV5-4 and TRBJ1-6 provide the parts outside the CDR3, is ETGVTQSPTHLIKTRGQQVTLRCSSQSGHNTVSWYQQALGQGPQFIFQYYREEENGRGNFPPRFSGLQFPNYSSELNVNALELDDSALYLCASRPSDRGNSPLHFGNGTRLTVT.

In this sample, this clone turned up a few times. The J gene is TRBJ1-1, the V gene TRBV10-3; D not resolved. Deletions cut 2 bases from V and 3 bases from J, with 10 bases between. CDR1 is ENHRY, CDR2 SYGVKD, per germline. The CDR3 loop spans 14 amino acids. CDR3 nucleotides: TGTGCCATCAGTGAGCACCCTGCGGACACTGAAGCTTTCTTT. Translating it yields CAISEHPADTEAFF.

V gene TRBV19 combines with J gene TRBJ2-1; 15 bases map to TRBD2. CDR1 and CDR2 from the germline V gene are LNHDA and SQIVND (reference sequence). The CDR3 is 16 residues long. The junction had 7 bases not matched to a gene; V was cut back by 7 bases and J by 6 bases. In DNA form, the CDR3 reads TGTGCCAGTAACACCCGGACTAGCGGGGGGGCCAATGAGCAGTTCTTC. This codes for CASNTRTSGGANEQFF. The variable domain in full, completed from reference TRBV19 and TRBJ2-1, reads DGGITQSPKYLFRKEGQNVTLSCEQNLNHDAMYWYRQDPGQGLRLIYYSQIVNDFQKGDIAEGYSVSREKKESFPLTVTSAQKNPTAFYLCASNTRTSGGANEQFFGPGTRLTVL.

CDR3 bases: TGTGCCAGCAGTTACGGCGGGGGGGCGGGAAATGAGCAGTTCTTC. This gives the protein CASSYGGGAGNEQFF. V gene TRBV6-6 combines with J gene TRBJ2-1; 9 nucleotides match TRBD2. Germline V gene data show CDR1 as MNHNY and CDR2 as SVGAGI (reference sequence). Trimming took 2 bases from V and 7 from J; bases not matched to a gene: 6. The CDR3 loop spans 15 amino acids.